This TCR beta chain was captured by sequencing in a study of T cells in Graves' hyperthyroidism and ophthalmopathy. Disease duration under 2 months; hyperthyroidism patients were aged 18 to 65. Thyroid ultrasound, orbital computed tomography, clinical symptoms, and serum thyroxine and TRAb underpinned diagnoses. About 10 ml fresh peripheral blood yielded the PBMCs. TCR beta CDR3 regions were amplified from RNA transcripts. TCR CDR3 regions were first amplified by RT-PCR with HTBI primers. Each CDR3 protein gets one entry after TCRdb re-called the multiplex PCR reads with MiXCR. The sample lists 400,000 to 600,000 distinct CDR3 sequences, under 25% occurring once. The sample consisted of blood. The TCR was taken from a man aged 18-30 years with Graves' hyperthyroidism.

This CDR3 is CATSVSGSYEQYF. The CDR3 coding sequence is TGTGCCACCAGTGTATCAGGGAGCTACGAGCAGTACTTC. The chain employs TRBV24-1 and TRBJ2-7; D may be TRBD1 or TRBD2 (5 bases each). V was cut by 5 bases and J by 3 bases, with 10 bases left in between. The CDR3 runs to 13 residues. In germline, CDR1 is KGHDR, CDR2 SFDVKD.